This TCR beta chain was sequenced during a study of shared clonotypes between healthy human individuals. Study-level points and caveats: Naive subsets generally had larger estimated richness than memory subsets.

CDR1 is MNHNY and CDR2 is SVGAGI in the germline V gene (reference sequence). V gave up 2 bases and J gave up 3 bases, with 13 bases separating them. CDR3 size: 15 residues. Details on this clone: Its target is unknown.

Naive CD8 populations comprised CD45RO-negative cells positively selected for CCR7, excluding terminally differentiated effector memory CD45RA+ cells. In the original processing: Owing to the provision of junction-only sequences devoid of quality scores by immunoSEQ, filtering differed. TCRdb's table, derived via immunoSEQ multiplex PCR, lists solely in-frame clones and lacks some. D and trimming were read from the DNA, whereas the V and J calls and clone size are those reported in that table. The table has under 700,000 clones, about 95% seen once. The V and J genes are TRBV6-6 and TRBJ1-2; D remains ambiguous. The clonotype comes from a woman between 25 and 40 years old in good health. The sequencing sample was made of naive CD8+ T cells sorted from blood. The DNA for the CDR3 is TGTGCCAGCAGTTACGAGGCGGGCGAGGACTATGGCTACACCTTC. The encoded protein is CASSYEAGEDYGYTF.